This TCR beta chain originates from a study of regulatory T cells in long-lasting Graves disease. Time point in this sample: newly diagnosed GD, antithyroid drugs for less than 3 months. PBMC-extracted RNA yielded the TCR library. Diagnosis followed American Thyroid Association guidelines for Graves' disease. Library construction for TCR beta used iRepertoire HTBI primers and Arm-PCR of CDR3 regions. From the multiplex PCR reads, TCRdb called clonotypes with MiXCR, one entry per CDR3 protein. The sample has about 440,000 distinct CDR3 sequences, about 15% seen once. The same sample was also used in a study of T cells in Graves' hyperthyroidism and ophthalmopathy.

Sequencing used peripheral blood mononuclear cells (PBMCs), obtained at new diagnosis, from a patient treated with antithyroid drugs. The sequence was obtained from a woman in her twenties or thirties with Graves disease.

The CDR3 loop is CASSSGTVLAYTF. In DNA, the CDR3 is TGTGCCAGCAGTTCCGGGACAGTATTGGCCTACACCTTC. The rearrangement joins TRBV5-6 to TRBJ1-2, with TRBD1 matching over 7 bases. CDR1 is SGHDT, CDR2 YYEEEE, per germline. The CDR3 contains 13 residues. After removal of 5 bases from V and 10 bases from J, the junction contained 11 bases not matched to a gene.